This TCR beta chain emerged from a study of T cell clonotyping in hematopoietic cell transplantation. The protocol was immunoSEQ multiplex PCR, while the TCRdb copy is restricted to in-frame clones and leaves out a portion. The sample consists of about 36,000 clones, approximately 89% of them appearing once. This CDR3 region has 15 residues. In germline, CDR1 is MNHNS, CDR2 SASEGT. The ends lost 6 bases at V and 5 bases at J; junction bases unmatched: 10. The V gene is TRBV6-1, the J gene TRBJ1-5; 7 nucleotides match TRBD1. This receptor was identified in a middle-aged woman in good health. Some clones in this sample may be carry-over from other donors' samples. Material for sequencing was peripheral blood mononuclear cells. The chain's CDR3 is CASRVTGSNDQPQHF. The CDR3 DNA is TGTGCCAGCAGGGTGACAGGGAGCAACGATCAGCCCCAGCATTTT.